This T cell receptor beta chain was captured by sequencing in a study of cytomegalovirus exposure and HLA in healthy donors. About the study: Samples from HLA-typed donors yielded about 85 million unique TCRs in an early data release.

With respect to this clone: Antigen: not known.

Findings and limits, study-wide: Later on, a genetic analysis was performed. It linked a missense variant in DCLRE1C with V- and J-gene trimming of TCR beta. Overall, some 160 TCR beta chains were annotated as cytomegalovirus-associated.

PCR used 60 Vbeta primers and 13 Jbeta primers. TCRdb's table, derived via immunoSEQ multiplex PCR, lists solely in-frame clones and lacks some. The data contain 90,000 to 130,000 clones, roughly 66% of them seen just once; the ten biggest clones take up about 2.2%. These donors counted as nominally healthy when sampled, but unrecorded immune exposures were likely. This CDR3 is built from 17 residues. Germline V gene lookup returns CDR1 MDHEN and CDR2 SYDVKM. J was trimmed by 5 bases and V by 3 bases; bases with no gene match: 10. The source material was PBMCs. This TCR came from a woman younger than 45 in good health and CMV-seronegative. This rearrangement joins TRBV28 to TRBJ1-2, with 12 positions matching TRBD1. CDR3 loop: CASSLGTGGPGGYGYTF. CDR3 DNA sequence: TGTGCCAGCAGTTTGGGGACAGGGGGCCCCGGGGGGTATGGCTACACCTTC.